Included here is one T cell receptor (beta chain) sequence, with context. What it binds is unknown. With 300,000 cells each, the CD8+ T cell subsets were individually sorted in triplicate. Germline CDR1 is SGDLS and CDR2 is YYNGEE. The CDR3 is 15 amino acids. Preparation of TRB cDNA libraries relied on 5' RACE carrying UMI labels. For each CDR3 protein, TCRdb gives one entry from its re-call of the 5' RACE reads, without DNA. This listing includes 7,500 to 9,000 distinct CDR3 sequences. This sample is drawn from a study of CXCR3-negative and CXCR3-positive naive CD8 T cells. Study conclusions and caveats: Against CXCR3-negative naive cells, CXCR3-positive naive cells showed more hydrophobic TRB CDR3s.

The sequenced sample consisted of naive CXCR3- CD8+ T cells from blood. Indicated subset: CD45RO-CCR7+CD27+CD95- naive CD8+ T cells lacking CXCR3 (TNR3-). The TCR originated in a human donor in good health. Some clones in this sample may be carry-over from other donors' samples. The chain carries TRBV9 and TRBJ1-2; there is no DNA to check the TCRdb D call of TRBD1. The CDR3 here is CASSGWTGVAYGYTF.